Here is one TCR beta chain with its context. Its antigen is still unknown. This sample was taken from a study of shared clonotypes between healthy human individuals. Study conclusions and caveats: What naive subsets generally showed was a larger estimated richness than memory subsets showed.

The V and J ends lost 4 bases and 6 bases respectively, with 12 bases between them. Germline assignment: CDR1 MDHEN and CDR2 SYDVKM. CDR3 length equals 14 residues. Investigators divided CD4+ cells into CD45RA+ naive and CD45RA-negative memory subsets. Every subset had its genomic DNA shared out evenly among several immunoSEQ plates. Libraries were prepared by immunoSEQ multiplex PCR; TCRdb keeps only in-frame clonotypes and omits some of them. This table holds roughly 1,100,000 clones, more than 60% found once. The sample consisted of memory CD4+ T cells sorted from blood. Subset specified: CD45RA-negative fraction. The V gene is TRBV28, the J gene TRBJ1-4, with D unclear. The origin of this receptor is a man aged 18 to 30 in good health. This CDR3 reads CASSSRGWDEKLFF. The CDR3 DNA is TGTGCCAGCAGTTCTCGCGGGTGGGATGAAAAACTGTTTTTT.